This TCR beta chain was recovered during a study of control samples from healthy donors and cancer patients. The V gene lost 3 bases and the J gene lost 0 bases, with 7 bases spanning the gap. The germline gives CDR1 SGDLS, CDR2 YYNGEE. The CDR3 consists of 14 residues. Only in-frame clones appear in the TCRdb table, and some are missing; sequencing was by immunoSEQ multiplex PCR. The sample contains 45,000 to 60,000 clones, about 93% of which appear only once. The chain has TRBV9 and TRBJ2-1, with D possibly TRBD2 on 5 matching bases. The sequencing sample was made of blood. The source is a young man in good health. CDR3 region: CASSERNSYNEQFF. The CDR3 coding sequence is TGTGCCAGCAGCGAGCGGAACTCCTACAATGAGCAGTTCTTC.